This TCR beta chain stems from a study of blood T cell repertoires in COVID-19. Study-level background: The samples span acute and convalescent COVID-19 from the United States, Italy and Spain. PBMCs, B-cell-depleted T cells, or T cells were the source of the cDNA or gDNA that made up the material.

Original processing notes: Reference gene primers were amplified, and this amplification served to estimate nucleated cell counts. The assay was immunoSEQ multiplex PCR, and TCRdb's table has in-frame clones only and misses some. The V and J calls and clone size are taken from that table; D and trimming were inferred from the DNA. This sample yields about 200,000 clones, of which under 90% are seen a single time; about 18% belongs to the top ten. Those enrolled in Seattle joined during active infection and were followed longitudinally afterward. V lost 4 bases, J lost 9 bases, and 6 bases stayed unmatched. The CDR3 totals 13 residues. The germline gives CDR1 SNHLY, CDR2 FYNNEI.

The receptor was isolated from a person aged 70 to 79 with COVID-19, enrolled during active disease. Sequencing input: peripheral blood. This rearrangement joins TRBV2 to TRBJ2-1; the match to TRBD2 covers 7 bases. The CDR3, as DNA: TGTGCCAGCAGTGCTCGGAGCGGGACTGAGCAGTTCTTC. Protein product: CASSARSGTEQFF.